These 10 T cell receptor beta chains were all obtained from the same sample, sequenced in a study of control samples from healthy donors and cancer patients. The assay was immunoSEQ multiplex PCR, and TCRdb's table has in-frame clones only and misses some. This table has 150,000 to 200,000 clones, roughly 94% appearing once. Sequencing was carried out using PBMCs. The receptors derive from a man in his 60s with colorectal cancer.

The rearrangement uses TRBV21-1 and TRBJ1-5. TRBV21-1 is a documented pseudogene. The CDR3 is 15 amino acids. CDR3 DNA: TGTGCCAGCAGACATGACACGGGGGAAAATCAGCCCCAGCATTTT. Translation: CASRHDTGENQPQHF.

The V gene is TRBV2, the J gene TRBJ2-7; weak D call: TRBD1 (6 bases). From germline, CDR1 is SNHLY and CDR2 FYNNEI. The CDR3 spans 12 residues. V was shortened by 4 bases and J by 4 bases, with 8 bases between the two germline ends. The DNA of the CDR3 is TGTGCCAGCAGTGGGACAGCGTACGAGCAGTACTTC. Translated: CASSGTAYEQYF.

This chain connects TRBV3-1 (or the pseudogene TRBV3-2) to TRBJ1-2; D is unclear. This CDR3 is 16 amino acids long. The V end was cut by 0 bases, the J end by 5 bases, with 16 bases between. Germline loops: CDR1 LGHDT, CDR2 YNNKEL (reference sequence). Written as DNA, the CDR3 is TGTGCCAGCAGCCAAGATACGGTGGGAAATAGTTATGGCTACACCTTC. Its translation is CASSQDTVGNSYGYTF.

The genes are TRBV10-1 and TRBJ1-6, with TRBD1 identical over 8 bases. V shed 9 bases and J 6 bases; nucleotides not matched to a gene: 13. The CDR3 consists of 16 residues. The germline V gene encodes CDR1 WNHNN and CDR2 SYGVQD (reference sequence). The CDR3 reads CASSPGGEIPNSPLHF. CDR3 DNA: TGCGCCAGTTCACCAGGGGGCGAGATCCCTAATTCACCCCTCCACTTT.

The chain carries TRBV5-1 and TRBJ2-7, with 8 positions matching TRBD1. CDR3 length equals 16 residues. Germline CDR1 is SGHRS and CDR2 is YFSETQ. The J segment lost 5 bases and the V segment lost 0 bases, leaving 10 bases of the junction unmatched. Here the CDR3 DNA reads TGCGCCAGCAGCTTGGCCGAGGTGACAGGGGTCAACGAGCAGTACTTC. Protein: CASSLAEVTGVNEQYF.

The chain has TRBV30 and TRBJ1-2; TRBD1 matches at 8 bases. This CDR3 has 12 amino acids. Trimming removed 1 base from V and 6 bases from J; junction bases left unmatched: 1. Germline CDR1 is GTSNPN and CDR2 is SVGIG (reference sequence). This CDR3 is CAWSAGGDGYTF. CDR3 coding DNA: TGTGCCTGGAGTGCAGGGGGCGATGGCTACACCTTC.

The chain carries TRBV27 and TRBJ1-2; 8 positions match TRBD1. In germline, CDR1 is MNHEY, CDR2 SMNVEV (reference sequence). This CDR3 spans 13 amino acids. The junction had 8 bases not matched to a gene; V was cut back by 6 bases and J by 8 bases. The DNA of the CDR3 is TGTGCCAGCAGCCCGGACAGGGCTGGGGGCTACACCTTC. Translating gives CASSPDRAGGYTF.

The chain joins TRBV3-1 (or the pseudogene TRBV3-2) to TRBJ2-7; D gene unclear. V lost 8 bases to trimming and J lost 2 bases, with 1 base between them. The CDR3 sequence is 9 residues long. Germline V gene lookup returns CDR1 LGHDT and CDR2 YNNKEL (reference sequence). The chain's CDR3 is CASAYEQYF. The CDR3, as DNA: TGTGCCAGCGCCTACGAGCAGTACTTC.

The chain recombines TRBV5-1 with TRBJ2-2; TRBD2 matches 7 bases. The CDR3 contains 16 residues. Trimming removed 2 bases from V and 2 bases from J; junction bases left unmatched: 6. Germline CDR1 is SGHRS and CDR2 is YFSETQ. This CDR3 reads CASSFSGAYNTGELFF. The CDR3 DNA follows: TGCGCCAGCAGCTTCAGCGGGGCATACAACACCGGGGAGCTGTTTTTT. The full variable domain, in which reference TRBV5-1 and TRBJ2-2 provide the parts outside the CDR3, is KAGVTQTPRYLIKTRGQQVTLSCSPISGHRSVSWYQQTPGQGLQFLFEYFSETQRNKGNFPGRFSGRQFSNSRSEMNVSTLELGDSALYLCASSFSGAYNTGELFFGEGSRLTVL.

J is TRBJ1-1 and V is TRBV7-9, with D possibly matching TRBD1 (5 bases). Trimming took 2 bases from V and 4 from J, leaving 11 bases between them. This CDR3 contains 14 residues. CDR1 and CDR2 (germline): SEHNR, FQNEAQ (reference sequence). DNA for the CDR3: TGTGCCAGCAGCTTAAAAGGGGAGGGCACTGAAGCTTTCTTT. Translated: CASSLKGEGTEAFF.